These 21 T cell receptor beta chains were all obtained from the same sample, sequenced in a study of T cell repertoires in cytomegalovirus infection (dated by TCRdb to the late 2010s). Data came from an Illumina HiSeq 1500. The public reads were reprocessed in TCRdb via fastp at Q25 and MiXCR, keeping in-frame beta chains. Each entry merges the rows of one CDR3 protein and shows their most common DNA and genes. Here the sample has 310,000 or so distinct CDR3 sequences; 15% to 20% occur a single time. Of the sample, around 12% is held by the ten largest clones. The specimen was PBMCs. These receptors came from a human donor in good health (CMV status not recorded). Some clones in this sample may be carry-over from other donors' samples.

This clonotype came up a few times. V and J are TRBV6-1 and TRBJ1-1; 7 bases map to TRBD1. Germline loops: CDR1 MNHNS, CDR2 SASEGT. The CDR3 sequence is 12 residues long. The junction had 7 bases not matched to a gene; V was cut back by 5 bases and J by 10 bases. For the CDR3, the DNA is TGTGCCAGCAGTTCAAGACGACAGGGAGCTTTCTTT. Translated, it gives CASSSRRQGAFF.

In this sample, this clonotype turned up many times. The chain links TRBV7-6 to TRBJ1-1, with D uncertain. The CDR3 contains 15 residues. Trimming cost V 4 bases and J 5 bases, with 17 bases left between them. Germline CDR1 SGHVS, CDR2 FNYEAQ. CDR3 sequence: CASSSAAGARTEAFF. For the CDR3, the DNA is TGTGCCAGCAGCTCGGCGGCGGGTGCCAGAACTGAAGCTTTCTTT.

This clonotype appeared a few times. The rearrangement joins TRBV7-3 to TRBJ2-2; 7 bases agree with TRBD1. Germline V lookup: CDR1 SGHTA, CDR2 FQGTGA. This CDR3 contains 15 residues. Trimming at V came to 5 bases and at J to 1 base, leaving 4 bases not matched to a gene. The DNA of the CDR3 is TGTGCCAGCAGCCCCACAGGGGAGAACACCGGGGAGCTGTTTTTT. Amino acid sequence: CASSPTGENTGELFF.

CDR3 bases: TGCGCCAGCAGTCAGGGGGGCAGGAGTCAAGAGACCCAGTACTTC. It specifies CASSQGGRSQETQYF. This chain connects TRBV5-1 to TRBJ2-5; D may be TRBD1 (7 bases). Germline-derived CDR1 and CDR2 are SGHRS and YFSETQ. V lost 5 bases to trimming and J lost 2 bases, with 16 bases between them. CDR3 length: 15 residues.

This clonotype was recorded many times. The gene calls are TRBV7-6 and TRBJ2-3; no firm D call. Germline CDR1 is SGHVS and CDR2 is FNYEAQ. CDR3 size: 16 residues. V dropped 2 bases and J dropped 1 base, with 13 bases sitting between them. The CDR3 region is CASSLMEPHGTDTQYF. In nucleotides, the CDR3 is TGTGCCAGCAGCTTAATGGAACCCCACGGCACAGATACGCAGTATTTT. The full variable domain, in which reference TRBV7-6 and TRBJ2-3 provide the parts outside the CDR3, is GAGVSQSPRYKVTKRGQDVALRCDPISGHVSLYWYRQALGQGPEFLTYFNYEAQQDKSGLPNDRFSAERPEGSISTLTIQRTEQRDSAMYRCASSLMEPHGTDTQYFGPGTRLTVL.

In this sample, this clonotype turned up many times. V and J are TRBV12-3 or TRBV12-4 and TRBJ2-1, with 12 nucleotides matching TRBD2. V gave up 6 bases and J gave up 9 bases; unmatched junction bases: 12. The CDR3 runs 16 residues. Here the CDR3 DNA reads TGTGCCAGCAGGGGCGCTACTAGCGGGGGGCCTCGTGAGCAGTTCTTC. It yields the protein CASRGATSGGPREQFF.

The chain uses TRBV20-1 and TRBJ2-5; possible D gene TRBD1, 5 bases. The CDR3 runs 14 residues. The V gene's germline CDR1 is DFQATT and CDR2 SNEGSKA (reference sequence). V lost 6 bases to trimming and J lost 1 base, with 15 bases between them. The CDR3 DNA reads as TGCAGTGCAGCCGTGGGGCAGTCCCAAGAGACCCAGTACTTC. It is translated as CSAAVGQSQETQYF.

The V gene is TRBV20-1, the J gene TRBJ2-5, with D uncertain. The CDR3 is 12 amino acids. Germline V gene lookup returns CDR1 DFQATT and CDR2 SNEGSKA (reference sequence). Deletions cut 6 bases from V and 3 bases from J, with 11 bases between. CDR3 DNA: TGCAGTGCGCTGGGATTGGAAGAGACCCAGTACTTC. It yields the protein CSALGLEETQYF.

The chain links TRBV5-1 to TRBJ2-3; D might be TRBD2 (7 bases). The germline V and J ends were trimmed by 4 bases and 6 bases, with 18 bases remaining between them. CDR1 and CDR2 from the germline V gene are SGHRS and YFSETQ. This CDR3 contains 15 residues. CDR3 protein: CASSDLTGGRDTQYF. The CDR3 DNA is TGCGCCAGCAGCGACTTAACGGGGGGCCGGGATACGCAGTATTTT.

This clonotype was seen a few times. This chain uses TRBV28 with TRBJ1-6; the match to TRBD1 covers 8 bases. The junction had 5 bases not matched to a gene; V was cut back by 3 bases and J by 7 bases. This CDR3 spans 15 amino acids. From germline, CDR1 is MDHEN and CDR2 SYDVKM. DNA of the CDR3: TGTGCCAGCAGTTTCCCGGACAGGGCGAATTCACCCCTCCACTTT. It yields the protein CASSFPDRANSPLHF.

This clonotype was found many times. The DNA for the CDR3 is TGTGCCAGCAGTCGCCGGCCCCCCCGGGCTAGCGGACTCTACGAGCAGTACTTC. Residues: CASSRRPPRASGLYEQYF. This chain joins TRBV7-9 and TRBJ2-7; 7 bases are shared with TRBD2. The CDR3 covers 18 residues. Germline values: CDR1 SEHNR, CDR2 FQNEAQ (reference sequence). V was pared by 6 bases and J by 3 bases, with 20 bases of the junction left unmatched.

This rearrangement joins TRBV5-1 to TRBJ2-7, with D maybe TRBD2 (5 bases). Germline loops: CDR1 SGHRS, CDR2 YFSETQ. With 0 bases removed from V and 2 bases from J, the gap between germline ends came to 9 bases. This CDR3 comprises 14 residues. The chain's CDR3 is CASSLGLIPYEQYF. The CDR3, as DNA: TGCGCCAGCAGCTTGGGACTAATACCCTACGAGCAGTACTTC. Using reference TRBV5-1 and TRBJ2-7 for the parts outside the CDR3, the full variable domain is KAGVTQTPRYLIKTRGQQVTLSCSPISGHRSVSWYQQTPGQGLQFLFEYFSETQRNKGNFPGRFSGRQFSNSRSEMNVSTLELGDSALYLCASSLGLIPYEQYFGPGTRLTVT.

As for this clonotype: Being one base from a much bigger clone, this may be a read error. The chain recombines TRBV7-9 with TRBJ2-1; no definite D call. The germline V gene has CDR1 SEHNR and CDR2 FQNEAQ (reference sequence). The CDR3 consists of 15 residues. Trimming left V 5 bases short and J 8 bases short, with 19 bases between. For the CDR3, the DNA is TGTGCCAGCAGCGCCCCGTGGGCTCCGATGTATGAGCAGTTCTTC. Encoded protein: CASSAPWAPMYEQFF. Using reference TRBV7-9 and TRBJ2-1 for the parts outside the CDR3, the full variable domain is DTGVSQNPRHKITKRGQNVTFRCDPISEHNRLYWYRQTLGQGPEFLTYFQNEAQLEKSRLLSDRFSAERPKGSFSTLEIQRTEQGDSAMYLCASSAPWAPMYEQFFGPGTRLTVL.

The sample holds a few counts of this clonotype. The V call is TRBV29-1, the J call TRBJ2-5, with 7 nucleotides matching TRBD2. The CDR3 contains 14 residues. V lost 3 bases, J lost 7 bases, and 11 bases stayed unmatched. Per the germline V gene, CDR1 is SQVTM and CDR2 is ANQGSEA. The CDR3 nucleotides read TGCAGCGTTGACTCAGCGGGGACCTTCGGGACCCAGTACTTC. Amino acids: CSVDSAGTFGTQYF.

This chain links TRBV29-1 with TRBJ2-3; no firm D call. The CDR3 loop spans 13 amino acids. Germline V lookup: CDR1 SQVTM, CDR2 ANQGSEA. Trimming pared 3 bases from V and 0 bases from J, leaving 7 bases between. The CDR3 bases are TGCAGCGTTGAGGAGAGAAGCACAGATACGCAGTATTTT. It translates to CSVEERSTDTQYF.

This clonotype was seen only a few times. This rearrangement joins TRBV2 to TRBJ1-3; D ambiguous. Germline V lookup: CDR1 SNHLY, CDR2 FYNNEI. Trimming left V 4 bases short and J 0 bases short, with 10 bases between. This CDR3 is built from 15 residues. The DNA of the CDR3 is TGTGCCAGCAGTGCGGGCGCAGTCTCTGGAAACACCATATATTTT. Its translation: CASSAGAVSGNTIYF.

The sample holds many counts of this clonotype. The J gene is TRBJ2-2, the V gene TRBV7-2; D may be TRBD2 (7 bases). This CDR3 contains 16 residues. Between the trimmed V and J ends, which lost 5 bases and 7 bases, there was a span of 20 bases. Germline V gene lookup returns CDR1 SGHTA and CDR2 FQGNSA. The DNA for the CDR3 is TGTGCCAGCAGCCTGTCCCGGGGGGCAGTAGGCGGGGAGCTGTTTTTT. It specifies CASSLSRGAVGGELFF.

This clonotype was observed at least ten times. This rearrangement joins TRBV7-6 to TRBJ2-5; D is undetermined. The ends were cut back, 5 bases at V and 5 bases at J, with 18 bases in the middle. Germline-derived CDR1 and CDR2 are SGHVS and FNYEAQ. The CDR3 totals 15 residues. The DNA for the CDR3 is TGTGCCAGCAGCCGTCTTAATCCGGCGGTGGAGACCCAGTACTTC. This gives the protein CASSRLNPAVETQYF. Variable domain in full (rest from reference TRBV7-6 and TRBJ2-5): GAGVSQSPRYKVTKRGQDVALRCDPISGHVSLYWYRQALGQGPEFLTYFNYEAQQDKSGLPNDRFSAERPEGSISTLTIQRTEQRDSAMYRCASSRLNPAVETQYFGPGTRLLVL.

This clonotype showed up many times. This rearrangement joins TRBV4-3 to TRBJ2-7, with unresolved D. This CDR3 spans 12 amino acids. Trimming shortened V by 2 bases and J by 0 bases, and 2 bases separated the two germline ends. Looked up from germline, CDR1 is LGHNA and CDR2 is YSLEER. As DNA, the CDR3 is TGCGCCAGCAGCCAAAACTCCTACGAGCAGTACTTC. It yields the protein CASSQNSYEQYF.

This clonotype has just a few counts. V gene TRBV10-3 combines with J gene TRBJ2-7; possible D gene TRBD2, 5 bases. The V gene's germline CDR1 is ENHRY and CDR2 SYGVKD. This CDR3 is 15 amino acids long. Trimming stripped 0 bases from V and 1 base from J, with 10 bases between. The CDR3 reads CAISESIGRSYEQYF. In nucleotides, the CDR3 is TGTGCCATCAGTGAGTCTATAGGGAGATCCTACGAGCAGTACTTC.

This clonotype was counted between two and nine times. This sequence joins TRBV19 and TRBJ1-4; D is unclear. The CDR3 length is 12 residues. Germline CDR1 reads LNHDA; CDR2 reads SQIVND (reference sequence). V was trimmed by 3 bases and J by 10 bases, leaving 9 bases between them. The CDR3 sequence: CASSIAGRKLFF. In DNA, the CDR3 is TGTGCCAGTAGTATCGCGGGGAGAAAACTGTTTTTT.